Shown below are 3 T cell receptor beta chains from a single sample sequenced in a study of regulatory T cells in long-lasting Graves disease. To make TCR beta libraries, researchers used iRepertoire HTBI primers and Arm-PCR of CDR3 regions. A single record per CDR3 protein comes from TCRdb applying MiXCR to the multiplex PCR reads. Of approximately 350,000 distinct CDR3 sequences listed, 15% to 20% are singletons. Indicated time point: newly diagnosed GD, antithyroid drugs for less than 3 months. After RNA was extracted from PBMCs, the TCR library was made from it. This sample also belongs to another study, concerning T cells in Graves' hyperthyroidism and ophthalmopathy.

The sequencing here drew on peripheral blood mononuclear cells (PBMCs), taken at new diagnosis, from a patient treated with antithyroid drugs. These receptors were obtained from a woman under 30 with Graves disease.

The sample holds a few counts of this clonotype. The chain recombines TRBV19 with TRBJ2-1; 12 bases match TRBD2. The CDR3 runs to 15 residues. Germline V CDR1 and CDR2: LNHDA, SQIVND (reference sequence). Trimming took 3 bases from V and 8 from J; bases not matched to a gene: 5. CDR3 in DNA: TGTGCCAGTAGTATCCGACTAGCGGGAGTCTATGAGCAGTTCTTC. Residues: CASSIRLAGVYEQFF.

V is TRBV14 and J is TRBJ1-1; 9 bases match TRBD1. Per germline, CDR1 SGHDN and CDR2 FVKESK. CDR3 length: 19 amino acids. The V and J ends lost 5 bases and 4 bases, in that order; junction bases with no gene match: 20. The CDR3 reads CASSTLFSGTGGESTEAFF. CDR3 nucleotide sequence: TGTGCCAGCAGCACACTTTTCTCGGGTACAGGGGGCGAGAGCACTGAAGCTTTCTTT.

The rearrangement uses TRBV11-2 and TRBJ1-5, with TRBD1 identical over 9 bases. Germline V gene sequence: CDR1 SGHAT, CDR2 FQNNGV. This CDR3 region has 15 residues. V gave up 5 bases and J gave up 3 bases; unmatched junction bases: 5. The CDR3 here is CASSPGTGPNQPQHF. The CDR3 DNA reads as TGTGCCAGCAGCCCGGGGACAGGGCCCAATCAGCCCCAGCATTTT.